Sequencing of this T cell receptor beta chain was carried out in a study of blood T cell repertoires in COVID-19. Donors were grouped by their self-reported clinical history. In the original processing: Amplifying reference gene primers gave estimates of nucleated cell counts. The table came from immunoSEQ multiplex PCR; TCRdb's copy has only in-frame clones and leaves some out. V, J and clone size reflect that table, while D and trimming were determined from the DNA. The profile covers fewer than 300,000 clones, with about 93% appearing a single time and around 1.1% taken by the ten largest. Germline CDR1 reads SGHVS; CDR2 reads FNYEAQ. V lost 1 base to trimming and J lost 6 bases, with 10 bases between them. There are 13 residues in the CDR3.

The sequenced sample was PBMCs or T cells enriched from blood (not recorded which). The chain recombines TRBV7-6 with TRBJ2-7; D is unclear. This receptor was taken from a woman younger than 45 who had recovered from COVID-19. The CDR3 protein is CASSLGNPGEQYF. The CDR3 nucleotides read TGTGCCAGCAGCTTAGGGAACCCGGGCGAGCAGTACTTC. Looking up the rest from reference TRBV7-6 and TRBJ2-7 gives the full variable domain: GAGVSQSPRYKVTKRGQDVALRCDPISGHVSLYWYRQALGQGPEFLTYFNYEAQQDKSGLPNDRFSAERPEGSISTLTIQRTEQRDSAMYRCASSLGNPGEQYFGPGTRLTVT.